This TCR beta chain was sequenced in a study of blood T cell repertoires in COVID-19. As for the study in general: Samples of COVID-19 (acute and convalescent) were obtained from the United States, Italy and Spain. The cDNA or gDNA used as material had been derived from T cells, B-cell-depleted T cells, or PBMCs.

This CDR3 region has 16 residues. Germline CDR1 is MNHEY and CDR2 is SMNVEV (reference sequence). V was clipped by 2 bases and J by 5 bases; unmatched bases: 11. Authors' analysis steps: It was from reference gene primer amplification that nucleated cell counts were estimated. Here immunoSEQ multiplex PCR was the method, and the copy in TCRdb shows in-frame clones only, minus some. From that table come the V and J calls and clone size; the DNA was used to work out D and trimming. The repertoire holds some 200,000 clones, with around four fifths as singletons. Seattle's cohort entered during active infection and was followed longitudinally.

The sequence came from a man aged 55 to 70 with COVID-19, enrolled during active disease. The chain combines TRBV27 with TRBJ2-7; 8 bases fit TRBD1. The material sequenced was peripheral blood. DNA of the CDR3: TGTGCCAGCAGTTTAAGTGTAGGGACAGGATCCGACGAGCAGTACTTC. Translation: CASSLSVGTGSDEQYF.